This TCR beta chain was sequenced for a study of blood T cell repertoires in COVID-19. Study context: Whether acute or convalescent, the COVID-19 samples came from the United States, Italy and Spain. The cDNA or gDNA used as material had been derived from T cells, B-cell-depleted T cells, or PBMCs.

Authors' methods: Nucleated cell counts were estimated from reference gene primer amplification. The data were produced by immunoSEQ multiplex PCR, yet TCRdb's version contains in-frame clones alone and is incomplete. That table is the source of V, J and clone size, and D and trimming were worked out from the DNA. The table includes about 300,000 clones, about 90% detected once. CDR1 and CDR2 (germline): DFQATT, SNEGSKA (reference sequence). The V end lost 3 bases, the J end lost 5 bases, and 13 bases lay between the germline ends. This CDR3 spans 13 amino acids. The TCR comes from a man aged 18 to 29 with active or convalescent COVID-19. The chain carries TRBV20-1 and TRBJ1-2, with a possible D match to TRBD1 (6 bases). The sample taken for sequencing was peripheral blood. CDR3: CSASSGQLYGYTF. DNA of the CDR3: TGCAGTGCTAGTTCCGGACAGCTTTATGGCTACACCTTC.